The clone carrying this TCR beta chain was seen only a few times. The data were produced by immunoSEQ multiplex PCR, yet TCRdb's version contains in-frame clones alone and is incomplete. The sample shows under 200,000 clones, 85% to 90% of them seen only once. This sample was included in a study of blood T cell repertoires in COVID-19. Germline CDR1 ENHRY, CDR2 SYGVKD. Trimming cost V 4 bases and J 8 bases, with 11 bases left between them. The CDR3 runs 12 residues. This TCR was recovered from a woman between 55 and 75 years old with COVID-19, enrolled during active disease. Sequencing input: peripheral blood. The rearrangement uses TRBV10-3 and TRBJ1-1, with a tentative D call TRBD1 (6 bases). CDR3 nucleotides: TGTGCCATCAGTGTGGTGGGGGCGGAAGCTTTCTTT. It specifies CAISVVGAEAFF.